Each of the 19 T cell receptor beta chains below was sequenced from the same sample in a study of T cell repertoires in cytomegalovirus infection. From the reads, TCRdb called clonotypes with MiXCR, one entry per CDR3 protein. The sample holds about 310,000 distinct CDR3 sequences; roughly 17% are singletons and the top ten take around 13%. Sequenced: PBMCs. The receptors shown here come from a human donor in good health (CMV status not recorded). Some clones in this sample may be carry-over from other donors' samples.

This clonotype was observed at least ten times. This chain joins TRBV27 and TRBJ1-4; D remains unclear. In germline, CDR1 is MNHEY, CDR2 SMNVEV (reference sequence). Trimming pared 2 bases from V and 8 bases from J, leaving 15 bases between. The CDR3 consists of 15 residues. The CDR3 loop is CASSLVASPWEKLFF. In DNA, the CDR3 is TGTGCCAGCAGTTTAGTGGCCTCTCCTTGGGAAAAACTGTTTTTT.

The J gene is TRBJ2-7, the V gene TRBV7-2, with TRBD2 as a possible D gene (5 bases). Germline CDR1 reads SGHTA; CDR2 reads FQGNSA. Trimming removed 5 bases from V and 3 bases from J, with 20 bases in between. This CDR3 is 16 amino acids long. The CDR3 loop reads CASSQTPDMGSYEQYF. CDR3 nucleotide sequence: TGTGCCAGCAGCCAAACTCCCGACATGGGGAGCTACGAGCAGTACTTC.

At least ten counts were recorded for this clonotype. This sequence joins TRBV28 and TRBJ1-5; TRBD1 matches at 7 bases. The length of the CDR3 is 17 residues. Germline values: CDR1 MDHEN, CDR2 SYDVKM. The V gene end was trimmed by 5 bases and the J gene end by 0 bases; junction bases not matched to a gene: 10. The CDR3 loop reads CASSPIRGPRSNQPQHF. The CDR3 DNA is TGTGCCAGCAGTCCCATAAGGGGGCCTCGTAGCAATCAGCCCCAGCATTTT. Full variable domain (remainder filled in from reference TRBV28 and TRBJ1-5): DVKVTQSSRYLVKRTGEKVFLECVQDMDHENMFWYRQDPGLGLRLIYFSYDVKMKEKGDIPEGYSVSREKKERFSLILESASTNQTSMYLCASSPIRGPRSNQPQHFGDGTRLSIL.

This clonotype was seen many times. The chain joins TRBV7-2 to TRBJ2-7; maybe TRBD2 (6 bases). Germline-derived CDR1 and CDR2 are SGHTA and FQGNSA. Trimming removed 6 bases at V and 4 bases at J, with 10 bases between. This CDR3 has 12 amino acids. The CDR3: CASRGGPYEQYF. In DNA form, the CDR3 reads TGTGCCAGCAGGGGGGGACCGTACGAGCAGTACTTC.

V is TRBV10-3 and J is TRBJ1-3; D is undetermined. Germline values: CDR1 ENHRY, CDR2 SYGVKD. V lost 0 bases and J 0 bases, leaving 6 bases between the germline ends. The CDR3 is 15 residues long. The CDR3 region has the DNA TGTGCCATCAGTGAGTCCGGGAGCTCTGGAAACACCATATATTTT. Residues: CAISESGSSGNTIYF.

The chain is built from TRBV28 and TRBJ1-1; 8 positions match TRBD1. Germline V gene sequence: CDR1 MDHEN, CDR2 SYDVKM. This CDR3 is 16 amino acids long. The V and J ends lost 7 bases and 4 bases, in that order; junction bases with no gene match: 14. The CDR3 nucleotides read TGTGCCAGCACCTCACAGGGGGTTATCCTCTTCACTGAAGCTTTCTTT. This translates into CASTSQGVILFTEAFF.

The gene calls are TRBV12-3 or TRBV12-4 and TRBJ1-2; TRBD1 matches 7 bases. The length of the CDR3 is 14 residues. The J segment lost 4 bases and the V segment lost 5 bases, leaving 7 bases of the junction unmatched. The chain's CDR3 is CASSRTGSSYGYTF. CDR3 sequence (DNA): TGTGCCAGCAGTCGGACAGGTTCCTCCTATGGCTACACCTTC.

Ten or more counts support this clonotype. The rearrangement uses TRBV19 and TRBJ1-1; D is ambiguous. The length of the CDR3 is 12 residues. From germline, CDR1 is LNHDA and CDR2 SQIVND (reference sequence). Trimming cost V 9 bases and J 6 bases, with 14 bases left between them. The CDR3 sequence: CASRRGTAEAFF. CDR3 DNA sequence: TGTGCCAGCCGACGCGGAACCGCTGAAGCTTTCTTT.

This clonotype was picked up many times. The chain uses TRBV7-2 and TRBJ2-3; 9 bases agree with TRBD2. Germline CDR1 is SGHTA and CDR2 is FQGNSA. The trim removed 5 bases at V and 12 bases at J, leaving 15 bases unmatched. This CDR3 contains 15 residues. CDR3 sequence: CASSRGGGTAKIQYF. The CDR3 nucleotides read TGTGCCAGCAGCCGCGGGGGGGGGACGGCGAAAATCCAGTATTTT. The whole variable domain, remainder taken from reference TRBV7-2 and TRBJ2-3, is GAGVSQSPSNKVTEKGKDVELRCDPISGHTALYWYRQSLGQGLEFLIYFQGNSAPDKSGLPSDRFSAERTGGSVSTLTIQRTQQEDSAVYLCASSRGGGTAKIQYFGPGTRLTVL.

This clonotype was counted many times. V usage is TRBV7-2 and J usage is TRBJ1-2, with D perhaps TRBD1 (6 bases). Trimming pared 1 base from V and 5 bases from J, leaving 8 bases between. The germline CDR1 and CDR2 sequences are SGHTA and FQGNSA. The CDR3 is 13 residues long. The CDR3 region is CASSLGGGYGYTF. CDR3 nucleotide sequence: TGTGCCAGCAGCTTAGGAGGGGGTTATGGCTACACCTTC.

In this sample, this clonotype turned up many times. V is TRBV4-2 and J is TRBJ1-5; the D is unclear. There are 16 residues in the CDR3. Germline loops: CDR1 LGHNA, CDR2 YNFKEQ. V lost 0 bases and J 5 bases, leaving 14 bases between the germline ends. CDR3 residues: CASSQDFGEPYQPQHF. CDR3 DNA: TGTGCCAGCAGCCAAGATTTTGGAGAGCCATATCAGCCCCAGCATTTT.

This clonotype was detected many times. This chain connects TRBV7-2 to TRBJ2-6; 12 bases line up with TRBD1. From germline, CDR1 is SGHTA and CDR2 FQGNSA. This CDR3 contains 17 residues. V dropped 6 bases and J dropped 3; count of bases not matched to a gene: 6. CDR3 loop: CASRMGQGAGGANVLTF. CDR3 nucleotides: TGTGCCAGCAGGATGGGACAGGGGGCGGGTGGGGCCAACGTCCTGACTTTC.

This clonotype was detected many times. Here the CDR3 reads CASSLTETGAGNTIYF. CDR3 nucleotides: TGTGCCAGCAGCTTGACGGAGACAGGGGCTGGAAACACCATATATTTT. V usage is TRBV7-8 and J usage is TRBJ1-3, with 8 bases that match TRBD1. Germline-derived CDR1 and CDR2 are SGHVS and FQNEAQ. The CDR3 totals 16 residues. The V and J ends lost 3 bases and 2 bases, in that order; junction bases with no gene match: 6.

The chain combines TRBV4-1 with TRBJ2-1; the match to TRBD2 covers 11 bases. Germline assignment: CDR1 MGHRA and CDR2 YSYEKL. There are 16 residues in the CDR3. The J segment lost 5 bases and the V segment lost 2 bases, leaving 5 bases of the junction unmatched. CDR3 sequence (DNA): TGCGCCAGCAGCCAATTTAGCGGGGGGGCCGACAATGAGCAGTTCTTC. It is translated as CASSQFSGGADNEQFF.

CDR3 bases: TGTGCCAGCAGTCCACCAACATACAGGCGTTCTAGCACAGATACGCAGTATTTT. Translated: CASSPPTYRRSSTDTQYF. The J gene is TRBJ2-3, the V gene TRBV6-1, with a possible D match to TRBD1 (5 bases). The V gene lost 5 bases and the J gene lost 0 bases, with 21 bases spanning the gap. Germline V lookup: CDR1 MNHNS, CDR2 SASEGT. The CDR3 has 18 residues.

This clonotype came up a few times. The V and J genes are TRBV19 and TRBJ2-6; D is undetermined. V dropped 5 bases and J dropped 0 bases, with 14 bases sitting between them. CDR1 and CDR2 (germline): LNHDA, SQIVND (reference sequence). CDR3 length: 17 residues. The DNA of the CDR3 is TGTGCCAGTAGTCTTCCCACCGCTGCCTCTGGGGCCAACGTCCTGACTTTC. It translates to CASSLPTAASGANVLTF. The whole variable domain, filled in from reference TRBV19 and TRBJ2-6, reads DGGITQSPKYLFRKEGQNVTLSCEQNLNHDAMYWYRQDPGQGLRLIYYSQIVNDFQKGDIAEGYSVSREKKESFPLTVTSAQKNPTAFYLCASSLPTAASGANVLTFGAGSRLTVL.

This clonotype was counted ten times or more. The chain joins TRBV12-3 or TRBV12-4 to TRBJ2-1, with 13 bases aligning to TRBD2. CDR3 length: 17 amino acids. V lost 5 bases to trimming and J lost 6 bases; unmatched junction nucleotides: 10. The CDR3 here is CASSATSGGARGNEQFF. The CDR3 DNA is TGTGCCAGCAGTGCAACTAGCGGGGGGGCCAGGGGCAATGAGCAGTTCTTC.

This clonotype has a handful of counts. This chain uses TRBV5-1 with TRBJ1-1; D remains ambiguous. The CDR3 spans 12 residues. Germline V gene sequence: CDR1 SGHRS, CDR2 YFSETQ. V gave up 4 bases and J gave up 1 base, with 5 bases separating them. CDR3 bases: TGCGCCAGCAGCGATACGAACACTGAAGCTTTCTTT. Its protein product is CASSDTNTEAFF.

This clonotype was seen at least ten times. The chain uses TRBV7-2 and TRBJ1-1; D call uncertain. The CDR3 loop spans 14 amino acids. V lost 7 bases to trimming and J lost 5 bases, with 17 bases between them. Germline CDR1 is SGHTA and CDR2 is FQGNSA. The CDR3 is CASTRGPGQTEAFF. CDR3 DNA: TGTGCCAGCACCCGAGGTCCCGGCCAGACTGAAGCTTTCTTT.